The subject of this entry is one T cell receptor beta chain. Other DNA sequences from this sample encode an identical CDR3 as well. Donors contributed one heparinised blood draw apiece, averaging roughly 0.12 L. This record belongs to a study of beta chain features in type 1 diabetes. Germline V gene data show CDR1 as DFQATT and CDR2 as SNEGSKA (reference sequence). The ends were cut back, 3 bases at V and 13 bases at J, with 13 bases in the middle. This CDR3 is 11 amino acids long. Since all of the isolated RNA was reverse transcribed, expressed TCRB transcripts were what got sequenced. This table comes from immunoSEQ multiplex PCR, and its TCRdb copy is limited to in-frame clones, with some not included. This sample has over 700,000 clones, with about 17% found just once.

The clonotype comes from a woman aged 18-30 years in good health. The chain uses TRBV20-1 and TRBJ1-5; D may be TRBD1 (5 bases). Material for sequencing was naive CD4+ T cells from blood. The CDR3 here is CSASSGASQHF. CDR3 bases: TGCAGTGCTAGTAGTGGGGCCTCTCAGCATTTT.